The sequence of this TCR beta chain was determined in a study of T cells expressing NK-cell markers. For the study at large: It was sorted CD3+CD56+NKG2C+, CD3+CD56+NKG2C- and CD3+CD56-NKG2C+ T cells that supplied the TCR beta repertoires. Serological testing identified seven of the eight sequenced donors as HCMV-seropositive and one as seronegative.

The CDR3 is 16 residues long. Germline-derived CDR1 and CDR2 are SEHNR and FQNEAQ (reference sequence). Study-level results: The HCMV specificity of the expanded NKG2C+ T cell clones stayed unresolved.

As to this clonotype: What it binds is not known.

A 5'RACE template switching approach incorporating UMIs was used to make TCR beta cDNA. TCRdb re-called the 5' RACE reads; one entry per CDR3 protein, DNA not given. Recorded here are fewer than 400,000 distinct CDR3 sequences; the top ten clones represent around 11%. This chain joins TRBV7-9 and TRBJ2-5; TCRdb's D call, TRBD2, is unchecked because there is no DNA. This sequence was found in a woman in her 50s in good health. The specimen was blood T cells: a sorted CD56 or NKG2C T cell subset, CD4+ or CD8+ T cells, or bulk PBMC T cells (not recorded which). The CDR3 here is CASSLGGGLAQETQYF. Combining the CDR3 with reference TRBV7-9 and TRBJ2-5 gives the whole variable domain DTGVSQNPRHKITKRGQNVTFRCDPISEHNRLYWYRQTLGQGPEFLTYFQNEAQLEKSRLLSDRFSAERPKGSFSTLEIQRTEQGDSAMYLCASSLGGGLAQETQYFGPGTRLLVL.